This entry concerns a single TCR beta chain. Its antigen remains unidentified. The data belong to a study of response to subunit inactivated influenza vaccine. Study results and limitations: The authors suggested that every seasonal influenza vaccination recruits few new T cells.

TCRdb analysed the RT-PCR reads with MiXCR anew, one entry per CDR3 protein. Of roughly 790,000 distinct CDR3 sequences detected, approximately 22% appear once; the ten largest clones hold 10% to 13%. The V gene end was trimmed by 6 bases and the J gene end by 6 bases; junction bases not matched to a gene: 10. The length of the CDR3 is 15 residues. The sequence was collected from a man aged 50 or older who received an inactivated influenza vaccine. The sequencing used PBMCs from blood, collected more than 4 days after vaccination. The V and J genes are TRBV12-3 or TRBV12-4 and TRBJ2-1; 8 positions match TRBD2. The CDR3 DNA sequence: TGTGCCAGCAGCCAAAGCGGGGGTAGTGGCAATGAGCAGTTCTTC. Translation gives CASSQSGGSGNEQFF.